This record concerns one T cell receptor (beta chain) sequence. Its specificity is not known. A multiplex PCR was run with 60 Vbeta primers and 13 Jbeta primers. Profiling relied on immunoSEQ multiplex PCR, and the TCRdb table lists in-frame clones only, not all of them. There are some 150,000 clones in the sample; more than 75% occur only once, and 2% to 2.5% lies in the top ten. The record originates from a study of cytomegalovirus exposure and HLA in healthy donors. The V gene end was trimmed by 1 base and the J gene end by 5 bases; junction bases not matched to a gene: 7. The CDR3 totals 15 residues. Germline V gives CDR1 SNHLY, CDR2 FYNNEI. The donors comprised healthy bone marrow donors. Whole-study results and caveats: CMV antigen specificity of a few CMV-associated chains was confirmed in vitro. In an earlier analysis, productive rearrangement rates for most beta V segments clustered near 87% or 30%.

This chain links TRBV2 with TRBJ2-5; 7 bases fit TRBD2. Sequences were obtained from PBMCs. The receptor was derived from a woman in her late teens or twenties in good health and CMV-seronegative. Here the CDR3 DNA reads TGTGCCAGCAGTGAAGGGTTGCAGGGAGGGGAGACCCAGTACTTC. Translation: CASSEGLQGGETQYF.